One sample yielded the 14 T cell receptor beta chains listed below, sequenced in a study of blood T cell repertoires in COVID-19. Measured with immunoSEQ multiplex PCR; TCRdb has only the in-frame clones, and not every one. This sample has 180,000 or so clones, with around 90% found just once. Sequences were obtained from peripheral blood. The receptors shown here come from a man aged 45 to 65 with acute or convalescent COVID-19.

The chain uses TRBV18 and TRBJ2-7; 9 nucleotides line up with TRBD1. The CDR3 totals 16 residues. The ends lost 2 bases at V and 3 bases at J; junction bases unmatched: 8. Germline V gene sequence: CDR1 KGHSH, CDR2 LQKENI. The CDR3 reads CASSPINRDRVYEQYF. The CDR3 bases are TGTGCCAGCTCACCAATAAACCGGGACAGGGTCTACGAGCAGTACTTC.

The chain joins TRBV28 to TRBJ2-2; D may be TRBD2 (5 bases). Germline V gives CDR1 MDHEN, CDR2 SYDVKM. CDR3 length: 15 residues. Trimming removed 2 bases at V and 6 bases at J, with 13 bases between. The CDR3 loop reads CASSLSGVPAGELFF. In nucleotides, the CDR3 is TGTGCCAGCAGTTTAAGCGGTGTCCCCGCCGGGGAGCTGTTTTTT.

The rearrangement links TRBV7-2 to TRBJ1-2; possibly TRBD1 for D (6 bases). Deletions cut 4 bases from V and 2 bases from J, with 11 bases between. The CDR3 runs to 14 residues. The germline gives CDR1 SGHTA, CDR2 FQGNSA. The DNA of the CDR3 is TGTGCCAGCAGCTCCTGGGACACGAACTATGGCTACACCTTC. This sequence encodes CASSSWDTNYGYTF.

The rearrangement joins TRBV28 to TRBJ1-5; 9 bases fit TRBD1. With V trimmed by 3 bases and J by 6 bases, 3 bases remained unmatched. CDR1 and CDR2 (germline): MDHEN, SYDVKM. This CDR3 has 14 amino acids. The CDR3 DNA is TGTGCCAGCAGTTTTGGGACAGGGTTTCAGCCCCAGCATTTT. This sequence encodes CASSFGTGFQPQHF.

The chain employs TRBV27 and TRBJ1-2, with TRBD1 matching 10 bases. This CDR3 is 15 amino acids long. The V gene end was trimmed by 9 bases and the J gene end by 0 bases; junction bases not matched to a gene: 7. The germline V gene has CDR1 MNHEY and CDR2 SMNVEV (reference sequence). The CDR3 nucleotides read TGTGCCAGTGCGACAGGGGGCAGGCCTAACTATGGCTACACCTTC. Protein sequence: CASATGGRPNYGYTF.

This clone was detected a few times. The CDR3 DNA sequence: TGTGCCAGCAGCGCGCGGGACTACTACAATGAGCAGTTCTTC. It is translated as CASSARDYYNEQFF. The chain is built from TRBV9 and TRBJ2-1; 7 bases match TRBD2. This CDR3 is 14 amino acids long. V lost 3 bases to trimming and J lost 3 bases; unmatched junction nucleotides: 3. From germline, CDR1 is SGDLS and CDR2 YYNGEE.

This chain links TRBV5-4 with TRBJ1-4, with D maybe TRBD1 (5 bases). The germline CDR1 and CDR2 sequences are SGHNT and YYREEE (reference sequence). V was trimmed by 2 bases and J by 5 bases, leaving 13 bases between them. The CDR3 length is 15 residues. The CDR3 loop reads CASSFQPGRNEKLFF. CDR3 nucleotide sequence: TGTGCCAGCAGCTTTCAGCCAGGGAGGAATGAAAAACTGTTTTTT. The full variable domain, in which reference TRBV5-4 and TRBJ1-4 provide the parts outside the CDR3, is ETGVTQSPTHLIKTRGQQVTLRCSSQSGHNTVSWYQQALGQGPQFIFQYYREEENGRGNFPPRFSGLQFPNYSSELNVNALELDDSALYLCASSFQPGRNEKLFFGSGTQLSVL.

The rearrangement joins TRBV7-8 to TRBJ2-1; D might be TRBD1 (7 bases). CDR3 size: 15 residues. Trimming left V 3 bases short and J 0 bases short, with 9 bases between. CDR1 and CDR2 from the germline V gene are SGHVS and FQNEAQ. The CDR3 loop reads CASSFQGGSYNEQFF. The CDR3 DNA follows: TGTGCCAGCAGCTTTCAGGGGGGCTCCTACAATGAGCAGTTCTTC.

This chain joins TRBV7-3 and TRBJ2-3, with a tentative D call TRBD2 (6 bases). The CDR3 totals 16 residues. V was trimmed by 5 bases and J by 4 bases, leaving 19 bases between them. CDR1 and CDR2 (germline): SGHTA, FQGTGA. The CDR3 DNA sequence: TGTGCCAGCAGCCCCGGTTGGGCCGGGAGAGCAGATACGCAGTATTTT. It is translated as CASSPGWAGRADTQYF.

The chain has TRBV3-1 (or the pseudogene TRBV3-2) and TRBJ2-3, with 8 bases identical to TRBD1. The ends lost 4 bases at V and 3 bases at J; junction bases unmatched: 6. This CDR3 is 15 amino acids long. Germline V gene sequence: CDR1 LGHDT, CDR2 YNNKEL (reference sequence). The CDR3: CASSPRTGHTDTQYF. The CDR3 DNA reads as TGTGCCAGCAGCCCCCGGACAGGGCATACAGATACGCAGTATTTT.

This chain connects TRBV28 to TRBJ1-6; 8 bases fit TRBD1. V lost 3 bases to trimming and J lost 7 bases; unmatched junction nucleotides: 5. CDR3 length equals 15 residues. CDR1 and CDR2 (germline): MDHEN, SYDVKM. CDR3 nucleotide sequence: TGTGCCAGCAGTTTCGGACAGGGTCGGAATTCACCCCTCCACTTT. Protein sequence: CASSFGQGRNSPLHF. Full variable domain (rest looked up from reference TRBV28 and TRBJ1-6): DVKVTQSSRYLVKRTGEKVFLECVQDMDHENMFWYRQDPGLGLRLIYFSYDVKMKEKGDIPEGYSVSREKKERFSLILESASTNQTSMYLCASSFGQGRNSPLHFGNGTRLTVT.

The chain is built from TRBV5-1 and TRBJ2-3, with D possibly being TRBD2 (6 bases). CDR1 and CDR2 (germline): SGHRS, YFSETQ. V was cut by 4 bases and J by 3 bases, with 18 bases left in between. CDR3 length: 16 amino acids. The CDR3 sequence is CASSRTARAGTDTQYF. The DNA of the CDR3 is TGCGCCAGCAGCCGAACCGCTAGGGCGGGAACAGATACGCAGTATTTT.

To note about this clone: The same CDR3 also results from other DNA sequences found in this sample. The rearrangement links TRBV28 to TRBJ1-3; D is uncertain. The CDR3 has 14 amino acids. Germline V gene data show CDR1 as MDHEN and CDR2 as SYDVKM. The germline V and J ends were trimmed by 6 bases and 0 bases, with 9 bases remaining between them. DNA of the CDR3: TGTGCCAGCAGCCGAGGAGGCTCTGGAAACACCATATATTTT. The encoded protein is CASSRGGSGNTIYF.

The genes are TRBV5-6 and TRBJ2-1, with D possibly being TRBD2 (5 bases). The CDR3 loop spans 13 amino acids. Germline V gives CDR1 SGHDT, CDR2 YYEEEE. V shed 2 bases and J shed 8 bases, with 11 bases lying between them. Written as DNA, the CDR3 is TGTGCCAGCAGCTTCACTAGTGACTATGAGCAGTTCTTC. This sequence encodes CASSFTSDYEQFF.